Included here is one T cell receptor beta chain sequence, with context. Its cognate antigen is unknown. This entry is derived from a study of vaccination and CD4 T cells after COVID-19. The study's findings and limits: From about 20 to 38, the median of SARS-CoV-2-reactive clonotypes rose without reaching significance.

An Oncomine TCR Beta short-read assay was used to sequence the DNA from cultured CD4+ T cells. TCRdb itself ran the PCR reads through MiXCR, one entry per CDR3 protein. The sample has under 25,000 distinct CDR3 sequences, around 42% seen once. Treatment of the sample: approximately 9-day PBMC culture with coronavirus spike peptide pools or control peptides (ViraFEST assay). The CDR3 has 13 residues. Trimming left V 7 bases short and J 10 bases short, with 17 bases between. The TCR originated in a human donor who had recovered from COVID-19. Sequencing was performed on CD4+ T cells from blood, cultured in vitro, taken after SARS-CoV-2 vaccination. The chain is built from TRBV12-3 or TRBV12-4 and TRBJ1-5; no firm D call. CDR3 amino acids: CASTYSPVGPQHF. The DNA of the CDR3 is TGTGCCAGCACCTATTCTCCTGTAGGCCCCCAGCATTTT.